This TCR beta chain was found in a study of quantifying T cell responses using KT2 cells. The wider study: TCR alpha and beta constant-region primers primed reverse transcription of RNA. Findings of the study overall: Very high KT2 spike-in numbers caused saturation in KT2 sequence detection.

A single-stranded UMI oligo with SP2 sequence was ligated to cDNA 3' ends. First-round PCR used roughly 4 cycles and beta primers RC1.1 and RC1.2 covering TRBC1 and TRBC2. MiXCR, applied by TCRdb to the UMI-ligation and nested PCR reads, yields one record per CDR3 protein. The table records about 30,000 distinct CDR3 sequences, less than 7.5% of them present only once. Unfractionated PBMC were spiked with known numbers of KT2 clone cells. Different KT2-to-PBMC ratios were created with a constant PBMC count. Germline V gives CDR1 MNHEY, CDR2 SVGEGT. The V segment lost 6 bases and the J segment 0 bases; nucleotides outside the gene matches: 8. The CDR3 is made up of 15 amino acids. A note on this clonotype: Its antigen is currently unknown.

J is TRBJ2-7 and V is TRBV6-2 or TRBV6-3; 7 bases are a match to TRBD1. The sequence was obtained from a human donor. Material: PBMCs spiked with cells of the T cell clone KT2. This CDR3 reads CASSSDRELSYEQYF. CDR3 in DNA: TGTGCCAGCAGCTCCGACAGGGAGCTCTCCTACGAGCAGTACTTC.